This TCR beta chain was identified in a study of graft-versus-host responses after intestinal transplantation. Turning to the study itself: Recipients had multivisceral, liver-intestinal, or isolated intestinal transplants. Notes on the study in general: There were GvH clones found in recipient marrow, and some of them appeared first in ileum or blood. Peak circulating GvH clone levels were associated with early post-transplant HvG declines.

CDR1 is SGHDT and CDR2 is YYEEEE in the germline V gene. This CDR3 region has 13 residues. Trimming took 1 base from V and 6 from J; bases not matched to a gene: 2. The assay was immunoSEQ multiplex PCR, and TCRdb's table has in-frame clones only and misses some. The table records about 25,000 clones, around 94% of them present only once. This clone showed up just once. Its antigen is still unknown. The source material was PBMCs, sampled 156 days after intestinal transplant. The chain carries TRBV5-6 and TRBJ1-2; the match to TRBD1 covers 8 bases. The TCR comes from a human patient who received an intestinal transplant, so some T cells may come from the graft donor. The CDR3 region is CASSLQGADGYTF. The DNA of the CDR3 is TGTGCCAGCAGCTTGCAGGGGGCGGATGGCTACACCTTC.